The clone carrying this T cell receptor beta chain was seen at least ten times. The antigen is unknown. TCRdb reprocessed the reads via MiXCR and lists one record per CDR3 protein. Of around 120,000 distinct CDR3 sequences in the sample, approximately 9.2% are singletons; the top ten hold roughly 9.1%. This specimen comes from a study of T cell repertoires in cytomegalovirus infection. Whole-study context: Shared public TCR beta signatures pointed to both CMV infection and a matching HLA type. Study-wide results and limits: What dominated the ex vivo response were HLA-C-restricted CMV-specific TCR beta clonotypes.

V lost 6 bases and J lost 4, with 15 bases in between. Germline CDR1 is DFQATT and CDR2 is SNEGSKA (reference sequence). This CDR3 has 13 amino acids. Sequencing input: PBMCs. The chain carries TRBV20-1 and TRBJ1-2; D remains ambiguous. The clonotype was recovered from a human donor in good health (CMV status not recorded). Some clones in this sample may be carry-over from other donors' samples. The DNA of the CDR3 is TGCAGTGCCCTCCAAGGAGGGTCCTATGGCTACACCTTC. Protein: CSALQGGSYGYTF.